The present TCR beta chain was sequenced within a study of CD8 T cells in Susac syndrome. This clonotype occurred once. An input of about 0.5 to 1 ug of RNA was subjected to reverse transcription using random hexamers. A single record per CDR3 protein comes from TCRdb applying MiXCR to the immunoSEQ multiplex PCR reads. The table has hundreds of thousands of distinct CDR3 sequences, 93% seen once. This CDR3 has 14 residues. Germline V lookup: CDR1 SGHDT, CDR2 YYEEEE. Unmatched junction bases numbered 5, after V lost 4 bases and J lost 6 bases. The chain joins TRBV5-6 to TRBJ2-2; 8 bases match TRBD1. This clonotype originated in a human donor with multiple sclerosis. The specimen was CD4+ T cells from PBMCs. This chain's CDR3 is CASSLDRGAGELFF. The CDR3 DNA reads TGTGCCAGCAGCCTTGACAGGGGCGCCGGGGAGCTGTTTTTT.